This TCR beta chain was recovered during a study of spatial heterogeneity in lung cancer (dated by TCRdb to the late 2010s). For the wider study: Beta-chain transcripts were consistently detected in greater numbers than alpha-chain transcripts, which likely reflects a higher abundance of beta-chain transcripts. Both alpha and beta chains were TCR-sequenced in samples taken at surgery, namely 220 tumor regions, around 64 matched nontumor lung samples and about 52 PBMC samples. TCR repertoire features were related to nonsynonymous mutation counts determined by whole-exome sequencing of tumor tissue. In non-small cell lung cancer, the study quantitatively compared TCR alpha and beta repertoires across several tumor regions, matched nontumor lung, and blood. In the raw uncorrected reads, each unique combination of TCR and UMI appeared on average more than ten times. Overall results and qualifications from the work: Ubiquitous expanded tumor TCRs showed up in blood more often at tumor resection than at routine follow-up. Additional single-cell paired TCR alpha and beta sequencing was considered necessary to confirm, at a functional level, the hypothesis that regional TCRs recognize regional mutations.

Explained via the paper, the time point label denotes: sample taken at primary tumor resection. The donors were some 72 patients from the lung TRACERx cohort who had early-stage, untreated non-small cell lung cancer. TCR sequencing used whole RNA extracted from tumor and nontumor lung tissue, or from cryopreserved PBMC samples, without cell sorting. A patient was chosen for TCR sequencing only when enough RNA was available from at least two tumor regions. Libraries were built with 5' RACE. The sequencing machine was a NextSeq 500. In the TCR library protocol, a unique molecular identifier was attached to each TCR cDNA molecule so that PCR and sequencing errors could be corrected. The authors processed their data as follows. Decombinator tools were used for TCR identification, UMI-based error correction and CDR3 extraction. TCRs above a frequency of 2 per 1,000, corresponding to the top 1% of the tumor frequency distribution, were defined as expanded. Renyi diversity was computed with the R vegan package after each repertoire had been subsampled 100 times to 5,000 TCRs. CDR3 similarity networks were built from amino acid triplet string-kernel similarity, with CDR3s being connected when pairwise similarity was above 0.82. TCRdb reprocessing: public reads trimmed at Q25 with fastp, clones called with MiXCR, in-frame beta chains kept. For every CDR3 protein sequence, its rows merge into one entry that carries the most common genes and DNA. The V and J calls were determined by TCRdb, not by the authors. Across this sample there are 20,000 or so distinct CDR3 sequences, with 3.3% seen only once. 29% of the sample is in the top ten clones.

This clonotype was found many times. Its antigen target is currently unknown. Base qualities are not at hand, and no much larger clone is one base apart. The origin of this receptor is a female donor with early-stage non-small cell lung cancer. The sample in question was PBMCs, obtained at surgery.

The encoded CDR3 is CASSTGEPSYEQYF. The DNA is TGCGCCAGCAGCACCGGAGAACCGAGCTACGAGCAGTACTTC. The V gene is TRBV5-1 and the J gene is TRBJ2-7; no confident D gene assignment can be made. The germline ends are 14 bases apart after V is trimmed by 4 bases and J by 3 bases. Including the terminal cysteine and phenylalanine, the CDR3 comprises 14 residues. Just CDR3 DNA is preserved here, 42 bases in frame from base 1. As encoded in the germline V gene, CDR1 is SGHRS while CDR2 is YFSETQ. With the rest looked up from the reference TRBV5-1 and TRBJ2-7 genes rather than sequenced, the full variable domain is KAGVTQTPRYLIKTRGQQVTLSCSPISGHRSVSWYQQTPGQGLQFLFEYFSETQRNKGNFPGRFSGRQFSNSRSEMNVSTLELGDSALYLCASSTGEPSYEQYFGPGTRLTVT.